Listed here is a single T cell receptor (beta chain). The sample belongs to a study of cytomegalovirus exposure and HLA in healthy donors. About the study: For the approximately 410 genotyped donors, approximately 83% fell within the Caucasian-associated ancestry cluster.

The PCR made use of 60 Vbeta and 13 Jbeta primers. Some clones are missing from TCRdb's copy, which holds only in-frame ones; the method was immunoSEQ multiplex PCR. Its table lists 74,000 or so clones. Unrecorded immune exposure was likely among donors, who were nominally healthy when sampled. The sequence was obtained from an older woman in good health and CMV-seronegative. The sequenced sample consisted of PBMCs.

The CDR3: CASSVTGEYGYTF. DNA for the CDR3: TGTGCCAGCAGTGTCACAGGGGAATATGGCTACACCTTC. The chain carries TRBV6-4 and TRBJ1-2, with 7 bases identical to TRBD1. J lost 5 bases, V lost 4 bases, and 4 bases had no gene match. Germline V gene lookup returns CDR1 MRHNA and CDR2 SNTAGT. This CDR3 has 13 amino acids.